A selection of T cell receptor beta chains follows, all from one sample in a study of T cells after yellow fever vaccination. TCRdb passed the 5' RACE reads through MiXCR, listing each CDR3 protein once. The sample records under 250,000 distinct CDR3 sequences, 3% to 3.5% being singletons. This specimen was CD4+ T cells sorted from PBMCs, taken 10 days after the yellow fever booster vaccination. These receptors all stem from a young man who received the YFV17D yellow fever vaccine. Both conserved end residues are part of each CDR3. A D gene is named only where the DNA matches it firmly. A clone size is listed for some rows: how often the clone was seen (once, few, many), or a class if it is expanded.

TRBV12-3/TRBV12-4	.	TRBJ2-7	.	TGTGCCAGCGCCGGATATGGGTACGAGCAGTACTTC	CASAGYGYEQYF
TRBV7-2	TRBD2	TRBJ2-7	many	TGTGCCAGCAGCTTAGGGAGCGGGGGAGTGCTGGGCGAGCAGTACTTC	CASSLGSGGVLGEQYF
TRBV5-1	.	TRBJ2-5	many	TGCGCCAGCAGCTTCTCCGGGACGGGGCAAGAGACCCAGTACTTC	CASSFSGTGQETQYF
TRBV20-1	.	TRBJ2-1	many	TGCAGTGCTAGAGGGACCCCGAACAATGAGCAGTTCTTC	CSARGTPNNEQFF
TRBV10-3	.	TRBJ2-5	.	TGTGCCATCAGGAAGGACAGCCAAGAGACCCAGTACTTC	CAIRKDSQETQYF
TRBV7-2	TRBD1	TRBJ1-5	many	TGTGCCAGCAGCATCGGACAGGGTGTTGGCAATCAGCCCCAGCATTTT	CASSIGQGVGNQPQHF
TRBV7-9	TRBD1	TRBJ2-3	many	TGTGCCAGCAGCACGGGACAGGGCCTCGCAGATACGCAGTATTTT	CASSTGQGLADTQYF
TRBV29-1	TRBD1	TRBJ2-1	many	TGCAGCGCGGGACAGGGGTATGGGTACAATGAGCAGTTCTTC	CSAGQGYGYNEQFF
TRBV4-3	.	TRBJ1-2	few	TGCGCCAGCAGCCACCCGAGGGCGTCAGCAGATGGCTACACCTTC	CASSHPRASADGYTF
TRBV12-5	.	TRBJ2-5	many	TGTGCTAGTGGTCCCAATTCCGGCGGGTTGGAGACCCAGTACTTC	CASGPNSGGLETQYF
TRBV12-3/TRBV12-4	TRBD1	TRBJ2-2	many	TGTGCCAGCTGGACAGGGGGCACCGGGGAGCTGTTTTTT	CASWTGGTGELFF
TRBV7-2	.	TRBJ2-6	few	TGTGCCAGCAGCAAAAACTCTGGGGCCAACGTCCTGACTTTC	CASSKNSGANVLTF
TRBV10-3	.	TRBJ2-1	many	TGTGCCATCAGTGGGGACCAGGGGGGCATTAGTGGTGAGCAGTTCTTC	CAISGDQGGISGEQFF
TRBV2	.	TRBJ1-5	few	TGTGCCAGCAGCGCCGGGAGAACCAATCAGCCCCAGCATTTT	CASSAGRTNQPQHF
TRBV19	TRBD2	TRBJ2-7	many	TGTGCCAGTAGTCAAGGCCGTGGGAGGGGCTACGAGCAGTACTTC	CASSQGRGRGYEQYF
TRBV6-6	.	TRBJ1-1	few	TGTGCCAGCAGTTACTTTCGGCCGGAGAACACTGAAGCTTTCTTT	CASSYFRPENTEAFF
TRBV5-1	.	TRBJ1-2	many	TGCGCCAGCAGCTTGGAGAAAGGCTATGGCTACACCTTC	CASSLEKGYGYTF
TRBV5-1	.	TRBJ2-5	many	TGCGCCAGCAGCTTGGTCCTCCAGGAGACCCAGTACTTC	CASSLVLQETQYF
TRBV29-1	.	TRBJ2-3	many	TGCAGCGTGGGACCGAGGGATACGCAGTATTTT	CSVGPRDTQYF
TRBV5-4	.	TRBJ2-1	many	TGTGCCAGCAGCTTGGACTTCTCCTACAATGAGCAGTTCTTC	CASSLDFSYNEQFF
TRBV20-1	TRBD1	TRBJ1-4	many	TGCAGTGCTTCTGACAGGGCGGCGGAAAAACTGTTTTTT	CSASDRAAEKLFF
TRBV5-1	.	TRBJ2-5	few	TGCGCCAGCAGCTTGGCCGGGGGTTCAGAGACCCAGTACTTC	CASSLAGGSETQYF
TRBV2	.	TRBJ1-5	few	TGTGCCACCTCGGGGGGGTTTGAGGAGCCCCAGCATTTT	CATSGGFEEPQHF
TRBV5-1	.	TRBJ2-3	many	TGTGCCAGCAGCTTGGGGGGGGCTAGCACAGATACGCAGTATTTT	CASSLGGASTDTQYF
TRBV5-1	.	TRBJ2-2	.	TGCGCCAGCAGCTTCGGGGGAAACACCGGGGAGCTGTTTTTT	CASSFGGNTGELFF
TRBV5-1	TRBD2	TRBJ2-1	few	TGCGCCAGCAGCCCCGGGACTAGCGGCTTCAATGAGCAGTTCTTC	CASSPGTSGFNEQFF
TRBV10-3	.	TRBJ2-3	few	TGTGCCATCAGTGAGCCAAACAGGCTCACAGATACGCAGTATTTT	CAISEPNRLTDTQYF
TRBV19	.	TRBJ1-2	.	TGTGCCAGTAGAAGGGGGTTCGGGCGTGTCTATGGCTACACCTTC	CASRRGFGRVYGYTF
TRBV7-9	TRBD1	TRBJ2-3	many	TGTGCCAGCAGCCCGACAGGGGGTAGCACAGATACGCAGTATTTT	CASSPTGGSTDTQYF
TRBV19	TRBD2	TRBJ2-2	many	TGTGCCAGTAGTATGCGACTAGCGGGGGAGAACACCGGGGAGCTGTTTTTT	CASSMRLAGENTGELFF
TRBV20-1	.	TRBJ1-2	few	TGCAGTGCTCCCTATGAGGCTAACTATGGCTACACCTTC	CSAPYEANYGYTF
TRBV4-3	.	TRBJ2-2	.	TGCGCCAGCAGCCACAGGATGAAGGATCGGGAGCTGTTTTTT	CASSHRMKDRELFF
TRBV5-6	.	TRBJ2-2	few	TGTGCCAGCAGCTCACTCAACGGCGCGAACACCGGGGAGCTGTTTTTT	CASSSLNGANTGELFF
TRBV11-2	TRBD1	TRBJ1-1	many	TGTGCCAGCAGCCGGGACAGGCGTCAAGCTTTCTTT	CASSRDRRQAFF
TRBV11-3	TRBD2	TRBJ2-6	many	TGTGCCAGCAGCTCCCGGGGGGCTGGGGCCAACGTCCTGACTTTC	CASSSRGAGANVLTF
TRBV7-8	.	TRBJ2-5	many	TGTGCCAGCAGCTTATCATCCTTGGCCATGTACTTC	CASSLSSLAMYF
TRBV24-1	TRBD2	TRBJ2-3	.	TGTGCCACGACTAGCGGGGTGAAAGATACGCAGTATTTT	CATTSGVKDTQYF
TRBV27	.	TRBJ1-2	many	TGTGCCAGCAGCCTCACAGGGCCCACCGGTAACTATGGCTACACCTTC	CASSLTGPTGNYGYTF
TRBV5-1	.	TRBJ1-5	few	TGCGCCAGCAGCTTGGCCCCAGGGGGCAATCAGCCCCAGCATTTT	CASSLAPGGNQPQHF
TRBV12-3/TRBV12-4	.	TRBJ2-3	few	TGTGCCAGCATCCCGAGTCCTAGCACAGATACGCAGTATTTT	CASIPSPSTDTQYF
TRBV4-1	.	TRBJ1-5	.	TGCGCCAGCAGCCAAGATGTGGTGTCTCAGCCCCAGCATTTT	CASSQDVVSQPQHF
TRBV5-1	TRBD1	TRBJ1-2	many	TGCGCCAGCAGCTTGGAACAGGGGGCTGGTGGCTACACCTTC	CASSLEQGAGGYTF
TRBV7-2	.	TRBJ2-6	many	TGTGCCAGCAGATTTCAGGGGGCCAACGTCCTGACTTTC	CASRFQGANVLTF
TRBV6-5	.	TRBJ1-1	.	TGTGCCAGCAGTTACTGGGGGGGGGCGGACACTGAAGCTTTCTTT	CASSYWGGADTEAFF
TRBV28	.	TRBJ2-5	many	TGTGCCAGCAACTTCCAAGCCCGAGAGACCCAGTACTTC	CASNFQARETQYF
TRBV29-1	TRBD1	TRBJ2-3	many	TGCAGCGTCGCCTGGGACAGGGGGACAGATACGCAGTATTTT	CSVAWDRGTDTQYF
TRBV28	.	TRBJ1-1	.	TGTGCCAGCAGTTTACGGACGTCAGCTTTCTTT	CASSLRTSAFF
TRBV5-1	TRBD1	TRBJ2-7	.	TGCGCCAGCAGCTTGGGGGGACAGAACGAGCAGTACTTC	CASSLGGQNEQYF
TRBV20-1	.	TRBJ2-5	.	TGCAGTGCCTTTCCCCGGGCAGTAGGGACCCAGTACTTC	CSAFPRAVGTQYF
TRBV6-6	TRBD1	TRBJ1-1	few	TGTGCCAGCAGTCCACGGGCCGGGACAGGGGCGATTGAAGCTTTCTTT	CASSPRAGTGAIEAFF
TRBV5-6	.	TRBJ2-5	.	TGTGCCAGCAGCTTGTTGGGGGGGGGCCTAGAGACCCAGTACTTC	CASSLLGGGLETQYF
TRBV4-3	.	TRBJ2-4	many	TGCGCCAGCAGCCAAGATCCTGACGGTAGCAAAAACATTCAGTACTTC	CASSQDPDGSKNIQYF
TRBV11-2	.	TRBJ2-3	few	TGTGCCAGCAGCCGGGGGTCGGCAGGAGGTACGCAGTATTTT	CASSRGSAGGTQYF
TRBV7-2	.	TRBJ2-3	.	TGTGCCAGCAGCTGGGCCGACAGCACAGATACGCAGTATTTT	CASSWADSTDTQYF
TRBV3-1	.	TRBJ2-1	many	TGTGCCAGCAGCCAAGATACGGGGAGGCACAATGAGCAGTTCTTC	CASSQDTGRHNEQFF
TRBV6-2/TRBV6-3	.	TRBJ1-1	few	TGTGCCAGCAGTTCCTCCGCGCGACAGCCCACTGAAGCTTTCTTT	CASSSSARQPTEAFF
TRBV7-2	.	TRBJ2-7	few	TGTGCCAGCAGCTTCCCAGGACATTACGAGCAGTACTTC	CASSFPGHYEQYF
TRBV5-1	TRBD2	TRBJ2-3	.	TGCGCCAGCAGCTTGGGGGGGACTAGCGGGGGAGAAGATACGCAGTATTTT	CASSLGGTSGGEDTQYF
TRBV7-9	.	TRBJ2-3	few	TGTGCCAGCGGGCACGACACAGATACGCAGTATTTT	CASGHDTDTQYF
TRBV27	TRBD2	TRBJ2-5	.	TGTGCCAGCAGGGGGGGGACCCTGGACGGGGAGACCCAGTACTTC	CASRGGTLDGETQYF